Listed below are T cell receptor beta chains from one sample, sequenced in a study of regulatory T cells in long-lasting Graves disease. TCRdb fed the multiplex PCR reads into MiXCR, producing one record per CDR3 protein. The top ten clones hold around 24% of a sample with around 400,000 distinct CDR3 sequences, roughly a quarter of them seen once. The specimen was peripheral blood mononuclear cells (PBMCs), collected when the disease was refractory, from a patient treated with antithyroid drugs. These receptors originate from a female donor with Graves disease. Each CDR3 is given with its conserved first and last residue. A D gene is named only where the DNA matches it firmly. Only some rows state a clone size, as once, few, many or a class for expanded clones.

abundance: NA
j_gene: TRBJ2-5
d_gene: NA
v_gene: TRBV20-1
CDR3aa: CSARELYVETQYF
CDR3nt: TGCAGTGCGAGGGAACTATATGTTGAGACCCAGTACTTC

abundance: once
j_gene: TRBJ1-5
d_gene: TRBD1
v_gene: TRBV6-1
CDR3aa: CASSPNQGGFVQPQHF
CDR3nt: TGTGCCAGCAGTCCGAACCAGGGGGGCTTTGTTCAGCCCCAGCATTTT

abundance: NA
j_gene: TRBJ2-1
d_gene: NA
v_gene: TRBV20-1
CDR3aa: CSVKDQVVGNEQFF
CDR3nt: TGCAGTGTTAAGGACCAGGTGGTAGGCAATGAGCAGTTCTTC

abundance: few
j_gene: TRBJ2-1
d_gene: TRBD2
v_gene: TRBV11-2
CDR3aa: CASSLSQRGYNEQFF
CDR3nt: TGTGCCAGCAGCTTAAGCCAGCGGGGGTACAATGAGCAGTTCTTC

abundance: NA
j_gene: TRBJ1-5
d_gene: NA
v_gene: TRBV18
CDR3aa: CASSPGDALYNQPQHF
CDR3nt: TGTGCCAGCTCCCCTGGGGACGCCTTGTATAATCAGCCCCAGCATTTT

abundance: NA
j_gene: TRBJ2-7
d_gene: TRBD1
v_gene: TRBV5-1
CDR3aa: CASSLEGTGQNEQYF
CDR3nt: TGCGCCAGCAGTTTGGAAGGGACAGGGCAAAACGAGCAGTACTTC

abundance: few
j_gene: TRBJ2-2
d_gene: NA
v_gene: TRBV11-2
CDR3aa: CASSRPGLNTGELFF
CDR3nt: TGTGCCAGCAGCCGCCCTGGCTTGAACACCGGGGAGCTGTTTTTT

abundance: NA
j_gene: TRBJ2-2
d_gene: NA
v_gene: TRBV6-1
CDR3aa: CASSTKAANTGELFF
CDR3nt: TGTGCCAGCAGTACAAAAGCTGCGAACACCGGGGAGCTGTTTTTT

abundance: many
j_gene: TRBJ2-7
d_gene: NA
v_gene: TRBV2
CDR3aa: CASSPRGEQYF
CDR3nt: TGTGCCAGCAGCCCCCGAGGCGAGCAGTACTTC

abundance: many
j_gene: TRBJ1-1
d_gene: NA
v_gene: TRBV12-3/TRBV12-4
CDR3aa: CASSLGAGRSTEAFF
CDR3nt: TGTGCCAGCAGTTTAGGCGCAGGGAGGTCCACTGAAGCTTTCTTT

abundance: many
j_gene: TRBJ2-2
d_gene: NA
v_gene: TRBV18
CDR3aa: CASSPPTNTGELFF
CDR3nt: TGTGCCAGCTCACCACCGACGAACACCGGGGAGCTGTTTTTT

abundance: few
j_gene: TRBJ2-2
d_gene: NA
v_gene: TRBV15
CDR3aa: CATSAKGRWDTGELFF
CDR3nt: TGTGCCACCAGCGCAAAGGGGCGTTGGGACACCGGGGAGCTGTTTTTT

abundance: few
j_gene: TRBJ2-3
d_gene: NA
v_gene: TRBV3-1
CDR3aa: CASSWGLSTDTQYF
CDR3nt: TGTGCCAGCAGCTGGGGACTTTCCACAGATACGCAGTATTTT

abundance: many
j_gene: TRBJ2-7
d_gene: NA
v_gene: TRBV3-1
CDR3aa: CASSHYGGEQYF
CDR3nt: TGTGCCAGCAGCCACTACGGTGGCGAGCAGTACTTC

abundance: few
j_gene: TRBJ1-5
d_gene: NA
v_gene: TRBV6-1
CDR3aa: CASSTPGRSQPQHF
CDR3nt: TGTGCCAGCAGTACCCCAGGGAGAAGTCAGCCCCAGCATTTT

abundance: few
j_gene: TRBJ1-2
d_gene: TRBD1
v_gene: TRBV5-4
CDR3aa: CASSLSQGVNYGYTF
CDR3nt: TGTGCCAGCAGCTTGTCCCAGGGGGTTAACTATGGCTACACCTTC

abundance: NA
j_gene: TRBJ1-1
d_gene: TRBD1
v_gene: TRBV15
CDR3aa: CATSSDRVTEAFF
CDR3nt: TGTGCCACCAGCAGCGACAGGGTCACTGAAGCTTTCTTT

abundance: few
j_gene: TRBJ2-2
d_gene: NA
v_gene: TRBV24-1
CDR3aa: CATSEVKGELFF
CDR3nt: TGTGCCACCAGTGAGGTAAAGGGGGAGCTGTTTTTT

abundance: NA
j_gene: TRBJ1-2
d_gene: NA
v_gene: TRBV30
CDR3aa: CAWTLGNYGYTF
CDR3nt: TGTGCCTGGACCCTGGGGAACTATGGCTACACCTTC

abundance: NA
j_gene: TRBJ1-2
d_gene: NA
v_gene: TRBV18
CDR3aa: CASSPFDGLMDRNNYGYTF
CDR3nt: TGTGCCAGCTCACCCTTCGACGGCCTTATGGACAGAAATAACTATGGCTACACCTTC

abundance: once
j_gene: TRBJ1-2
d_gene: NA
v_gene: TRBV7-3
CDR3aa: CASSLVPGDGYTF
CDR3nt: TGTGCCAGCAGCTTAGTGCCCGGCGATGGCTACACCTTC

abundance: NA
j_gene: TRBJ2-1
d_gene: TRBD2
v_gene: TRBV11-2
CDR3aa: CASSLIGTSGSVEQFF
CDR3nt: TGTGCCAGCAGCCTAATAGGGACTAGCGGGAGTGTTGAGCAGTTCTTC

abundance: few
j_gene: TRBJ1-2
d_gene: NA
v_gene: TRBV29-1
CDR3aa: CSVGGQAFNYGYTF
CDR3nt: TGCAGCGTGGGGGGGCAGGCCTTTAACTATGGCTACACCTTC

abundance: NA
j_gene: TRBJ2-2
d_gene: TRBD1
v_gene: TRBV19
CDR3aa: CASLEGTGRTGELFF
CDR3nt: TGTGCCAGCCTAGAAGGGACAGGGCGCACCGGGGAGCTGTTTTTT

abundance: many
j_gene: TRBJ2-7
d_gene: NA
v_gene: TRBV6-1
CDR3aa: CASSPISTEYEQYF
CDR3nt: TGTGCCAGCAGTCCTATCTCGACAGAATACGAGCAGTACTTC

abundance: many
j_gene: TRBJ2-5
d_gene: NA
v_gene: TRBV12-3/TRBV12-4
CDR3aa: CASSTSEGLETQYF
CDR3nt: TGTGCCAGCTCAACGTCGGAGGGATTGGAGACCCAGTACTTC

abundance: NA
j_gene: TRBJ2-1
d_gene: TRBD1
v_gene: TRBV6-1
CDR3aa: CASSTGGAINEQFF
CDR3nt: TGTGCCAGCAGTACAGGGGGCGCAATCAATGAGCAGTTCTTC

abundance: many
j_gene: TRBJ2-7
d_gene: NA
v_gene: TRBV28
CDR3aa: CASSLYRGTWEQYF
CDR3nt: TGTGCCAGCAGTTTGTATCGTGGGACGTGGGAGCAGTACTTC

abundance: many
j_gene: TRBJ2-2
d_gene: TRBD1
v_gene: TRBV28
CDR3aa: CASSSAGTGFTGELFF
CDR3nt: TGTGCCAGCAGTTCCGCCGGGACAGGGTTTACCGGGGAGCTGTTTTTT

abundance: NA
j_gene: TRBJ2-7
d_gene: TRBD1
v_gene: TRBV30
CDR3aa: CAWSLGQGPYEQYF
CDR3nt: TGTGCCTGGAGTCTGGGACAGGGTCCCTACGAGCAGTACTTC

abundance: few
j_gene: TRBJ2-4
d_gene: NA
v_gene: TRBV5-5
CDR3aa: CASSWDSRDIQYF
CDR3nt: TGTGCCAGCAGCTGGGACTCGCGCGACATTCAGTACTTC

abundance: NA
j_gene: TRBJ2-1
d_gene: NA
v_gene: TRBV7-6
CDR3aa: CASSEKNQRSYNEQFF
CDR3nt: TGTGCCAGCAGCGAAAAGAACCAAAGGTCCTACAATGAGCAGTTCTTC

abundance: NA
j_gene: TRBJ2-2
d_gene: NA
v_gene: TRBV15
CDR3aa: CATAGTGELFF
CDR3nt: TGTGCCACCGCGGGCACCGGGGAGCTGTTTTTT

abundance: many
j_gene: TRBJ2-5
d_gene: NA
v_gene: TRBV7-2
CDR3aa: CASSRTETQYF
CDR3nt: TGTGCCAGCAGCAGAACAGAGACCCAGTACTTC

abundance: NA
j_gene: TRBJ2-4
d_gene: NA
v_gene: TRBV3-1
CDR3aa: CASSQGAGKNIQYF
CDR3nt: TGTGCCAGCAGCCAAGGTGCAGGGAAAAACATTCAGTACTTC

abundance: few
j_gene: TRBJ2-4
d_gene: TRBD1
v_gene: TRBV4-2
CDR3aa: CASSQAGTGRNIQYF
CDR3nt: TGTGCCAGCAGCCAAGCCGGGACAGGTAGAAACATTCAGTACTTC

abundance: many
j_gene: TRBJ1-2
d_gene: TRBD1
v_gene: TRBV3-1
CDR3aa: CASSQEGTANYGYTF
CDR3nt: TGCGCCAGCAGCCAAGAAGGGACAGCTAACTATGGCTACACCTTC

abundance: few
j_gene: TRBJ2-3
d_gene: NA
v_gene: TRBV20-1
CDR3aa: CSARGTTDTQYF
CDR3nt: TGCAGTGCTAGAGGGACCACAGATACGCAGTATTTT

abundance: NA
j_gene: TRBJ2-1
d_gene: NA
v_gene: TRBV27
CDR3aa: CASSFRSIDNEQFF
CDR3nt: TGTGCCAGCAGTTTCCGTTCAATCGACAATGAGCAGTTCTTC

abundance: NA
j_gene: TRBJ2-7
d_gene: NA
v_gene: TRBV15
CDR3aa: CATSRDKGAGVYEQYF
CDR3nt: TGTGCCACCAGCAGAGATAAGGGGGCGGGAGTTTACGAGCAGTACTTC

abundance: NA
j_gene: TRBJ2-7
d_gene: NA
v_gene: TRBV7-9
CDR3aa: CASDSSYEQYF
CDR3nt: TGTGCCAGCGATAGCTCCTACGAGCAGTACTTC

abundance: NA
j_gene: TRBJ2-6
d_gene: TRBD2
v_gene: TRBV19
CDR3aa: CASSLHQGGFYSGANVLTF
CDR3nt: TGTGCCAGTAGTTTACACCAGGGAGGGTTCTACTCTGGGGCCAACGTCCTGACTTTC

abundance: few
j_gene: TRBJ1-5
d_gene: NA
v_gene: TRBV7-9
CDR3aa: CASSITGNQPQHF
CDR3nt: TGTGCCAGCAGCATAACGGGCAATCAGCCCCAGCATTTT

abundance: many
j_gene: TRBJ2-7
d_gene: NA
v_gene: TRBV6-2/TRBV6-3
CDR3aa: CASSYGWDPEQYF
CDR3nt: TGTGCCAGCAGTTACGGTTGGGACCCCGAGCAGTACTTC

abundance: NA
j_gene: TRBJ2-5
d_gene: NA
v_gene: TRBV29-1
CDR3aa: CSVEAPGRAQETQYF
CDR3nt: TGCAGCGTTGAAGCCCCAGGCAGGGCCCAAGAGACCCAGTACTTC

abundance: NA
j_gene: TRBJ1-5
d_gene: NA
v_gene: TRBV12-3/TRBV12-4
CDR3aa: CASSPHGSLNQPQHF
CDR3nt: TGTGCCAGCAGTCCCCATGGTTCCCTTAATCAGCCCCAGCATTTT

abundance: many
j_gene: TRBJ2-5
d_gene: TRBD2
v_gene: TRBV4-3
CDR3aa: CASSQDSGLAGETQYF
CDR3nt: TGCGCCAGCAGCCAAGATTCTGGTCTAGCGGGAGAGACCCAGTACTTC

abundance: NA
j_gene: TRBJ1-1
d_gene: NA
v_gene: TRBV7-3
CDR3aa: CASSYGGPITEAFF
CDR3nt: TGTGCCAGCAGCTACGGGGGGCCAATCACTGAAGCTTTCTTT

abundance: NA
j_gene: TRBJ2-2
d_gene: NA
v_gene: TRBV14
CDR3aa: CASSQFPDTGELFF
CDR3nt: TGTGCCAGCAGCCAATTCCCGGATACCGGGGAGCTGTTTTTT

abundance: NA
j_gene: TRBJ2-7
d_gene: TRBD1
v_gene: TRBV6-5
CDR3aa: CASSYWTGDYEQYF
CDR3nt: TGTGCCAGCAGTTACTGGACAGGGGACTACGAGCAGTACTTC

abundance: few
j_gene: TRBJ1-3
d_gene: NA
v_gene: TRBV29-1
CDR3aa: CSVEVFGNTIYF
CDR3nt: TGCAGCGTTGAAGTATTTGGAAACACCATATATTTT

abundance: many
j_gene: TRBJ2-7
d_gene: NA
v_gene: TRBV7-2
CDR3aa: CASSTPQGLAYEQYF
CDR3nt: TGTGCCAGCAGCACCCCACAGGGTTTGGCCTACGAGCAGTACTTC

abundance: many
j_gene: TRBJ2-5
d_gene: NA
v_gene: TRBV5-1
CDR3aa: CASSLEQSGTQYF
CDR3nt: TGCGCCAGCAGCTTGGAACAATCGGGGACCCAGTACTTC

abundance: many
j_gene: TRBJ1-5
d_gene: TRBD1
v_gene: TRBV2
CDR3aa: CASSPGQGFNQPQHF
CDR3nt: TGTGCCAGCAGCCCGGGACAGGGGTTTAATCAGCCCCAGCATTTT